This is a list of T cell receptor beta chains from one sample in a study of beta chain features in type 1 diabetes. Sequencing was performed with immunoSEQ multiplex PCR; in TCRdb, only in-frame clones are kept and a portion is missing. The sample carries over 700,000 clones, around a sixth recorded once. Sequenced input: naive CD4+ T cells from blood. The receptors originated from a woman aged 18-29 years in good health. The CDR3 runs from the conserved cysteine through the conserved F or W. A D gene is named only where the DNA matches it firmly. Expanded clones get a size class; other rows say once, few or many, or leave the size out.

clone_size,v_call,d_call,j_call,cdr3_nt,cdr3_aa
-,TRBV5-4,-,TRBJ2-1,TGTGCCAGCAGCTCGGAGACAGGTCCGGGCAATGAGCAGTTCTTC,CASSSETGPGNEQFF
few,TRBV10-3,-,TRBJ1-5,TGTGCCATCAAGAGGGAGAGCAATCAGCCCCAGCATTTT,CAIKRESNQPQHF
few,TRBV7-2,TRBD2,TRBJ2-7,TGTGCCAGCAGCCCGGGACTAGCGGGAGGGCCTGGCTACGAGCAGTACTTC,CASSPGLAGGPGYEQYF
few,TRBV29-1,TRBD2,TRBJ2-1,TGCAGCGTCGCAAGTAGACTAGCGGGTCATGAGCAGTTCTTC,CSVASRLAGHEQFF
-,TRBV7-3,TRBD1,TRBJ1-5,TGTGCCAGCAGCTGCCAACGGACAGGGCGACCACTTAATAGCAATCAGCCCCAGCATTTT,CASSCQRTGRPLNSNQPQHF
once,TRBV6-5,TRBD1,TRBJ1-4,TGTGCCAGCAGTAGGACAGGCTATGGGGAAAAACTGTTTTTT,CASSRTGYGEKLFF
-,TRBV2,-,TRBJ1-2,TGTGCCAGCAGTTCGCACGACTATGGCTACACCTTC,CASSSHDYGYTF
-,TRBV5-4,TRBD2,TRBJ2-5,TGTGCCAGCAGCATCCGACTAGCGGGAGGCCTGGGGGAGACCCAGTACTTC,CASSIRLAGGLGETQYF
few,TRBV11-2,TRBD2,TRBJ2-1,TGTGCCAGCAGCTACGGACTAGCGAGTTACAATGAGCAGTTCTTC,CASSYGLASYNEQFF
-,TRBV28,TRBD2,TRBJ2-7,TGTGCCAGCAGTTGGAGCGGGAGGACACCCTACGAGCAGTACTTC,CASSWSGRTPYEQYF
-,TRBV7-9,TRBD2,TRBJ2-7,TGTGCCAGCAGCTTAACTTCTAGCGGTCCCTACGAGCAGTACTTC,CASSLTSSGPYEQYF
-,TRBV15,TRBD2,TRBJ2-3,TGTGCCACCAGCAGAGATCTTGGCGGGAGGGTTGATACGCAGTATTTT,CATSRDLGGRVDTQYF
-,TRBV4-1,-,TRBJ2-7,TGCGCCAGCAGCCAAGTCGCTGGACAGAAATTTTTTGGTGAGCAGTACTTC,CASSQVAGQKFFGEQYF
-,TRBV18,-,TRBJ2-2,TGTGCCAGCTCACTCCTTCTAGCGAGTAACACCGGGGAGCTGTTTTTT,CASSLLLASNTGELFF
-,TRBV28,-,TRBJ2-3,TGTGCCAGCAGTTCGGTGTCCGATACGCAGTATTTT,CASSSVSDTQYF
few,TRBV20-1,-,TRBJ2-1,TGCAGTGCGTCTCGTCTCAATGAGCAGTTCTTC,CSASRLNEQFF
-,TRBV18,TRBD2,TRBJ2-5,TGTGCCAGCTCACGAGTCGCGGGGGGCACTCAAGAGACCCAGTACTTC,CASSRVAGGTQETQYF
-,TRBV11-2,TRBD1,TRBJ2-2,TGTGCAAGTGGACAGGGCGGGACCGGGGAGCTGTTTTTT,CASGQGGTGELFF
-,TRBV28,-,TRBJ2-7,TGTGCCAGCAGTATACAGGACGGTACCTACGAGCAGTACTTC,CASSIQDGTYEQYF
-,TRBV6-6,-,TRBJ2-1,TGTGCCAGCAGTAAGACTGCGTCGAATGAGCAGTTCTTC,CASSKTASNEQFF
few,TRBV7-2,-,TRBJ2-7,TGTGCCAGCAGCTTAGCCCCCGGGTACGAGCAGTACTTC,CASSLAPGYEQYF
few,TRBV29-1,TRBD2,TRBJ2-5,TGCAGCTCTGACGGGGGGGGGACCCAGTACTTC,CSSDGGGTQYF
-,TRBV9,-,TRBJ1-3,TGTGCCAGCAGCGCCCGACTGGGGGTCTCTGGAAACACCATATATTTT,CASSARLGVSGNTIYF
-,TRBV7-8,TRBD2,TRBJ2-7,TGTGCCAGCAGCTCCCTAGCGGGAGGGCCCTACGAGCAGTACTTC,CASSSLAGGPYEQYF
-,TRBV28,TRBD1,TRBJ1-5,TGTGCCAGCAGTATCCCCGGGACAGGGGTTAGCAATCAGCCCCAGCATTTT,CASSIPGTGVSNQPQHF
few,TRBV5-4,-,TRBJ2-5,TGTGCCAGCAGCCAATCGGCGGCGGGACGAGAGACCCAGTACTTC,CASSQSAAGRETQYF
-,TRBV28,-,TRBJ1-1,TGTGCCAGCAGTTTAGTATTAACAGGGACGGTAACTGAAGCTTTCTTT,CASSLVLTGTVTEAFF